Sequencing of this TCR beta chain was carried out in a study of shared clonotypes between healthy human individuals. Findings of the study overall: Read depth was anticipated to influence clonotype sharing among donors.

When replicate PCRs were run on unsorted PBMC, they used 300 ng DNA, 30,000 to 35,000 T cell genomes. Repertoires were generated with immunoSEQ multiplex PCR, while TCRdb's copy carries only in-frame clones and drops some. The table includes 500,000 to 650,000 clones, around three quarters detected once. Deletions cut 2 bases from V and 0 bases from J, with 8 bases between. CDR1 is MNHEY, CDR2 SMNVEV, per germline (reference sequence). This CDR3 is 15 amino acids long. As regards this clone: Its antigen is still unknown.

V gene TRBV27 combines with J gene TRBJ2-1; D uncertain. The receptor was isolated from a woman in her thirties or forties in good health. Some clones in this sample may be carry-over from other donors' samples. Sequencing was performed on PBMCs. In nucleotides, the CDR3 is TGTGCCAGCAGTTTAGGGCGGAGCTCCTACAATGAGCAGTTCTTC. It encodes CASSLGRSSYNEQFF.